This T cell receptor (beta chain) derives from a study of blood T cell repertoires in COVID-19. Whole-study context: Acute and convalescent COVID-19 samples came from the United States, Italy and Spain. From T cells, B-cell-depleted T cells, or PBMCs came the material, which was cDNA or gDNA.

As originally analysed: For nucleated cells, counts were estimated from reference gene primer amplification. TCRdb's table, derived via immunoSEQ multiplex PCR, lists solely in-frame clones and lacks some. That table gives V, J and clone size, and the DNA gave D and trimming. The data show 100,000 to 150,000 clones, roughly 88% seen once. The J segment lost 5 bases and the V segment lost 6 bases, leaving 6 bases of the junction unmatched. The V gene's germline CDR1 is LNHDA and CDR2 SQIVND (reference sequence). CDR3 length: 14 residues. In its sample, this clone was seen a few times. The gene calls are TRBV19 and TRBJ2-7; 11 bases fit TRBD2. This clonotype was obtained from a woman between 50 and 59 years old with active or convalescent COVID-19. Source material: peripheral blood. The DNA of the CDR3 is TGTGCCAGTAGAAGACTAGCGGGAATCGACGAGCAGTACTTC. This codes for CASRRLAGIDEQYF.